Reported below is one TCR beta chain. Its antigen is still unknown. The record originates from a study of radiotherapy plus CTLA-4 blockade in lung cancer. Study details: Among enrolled patients, over 15% responded and about 34% achieved disease control.

Overall study results and limits: Some TCR clones had been derived from tumors. These clones expanded in peripheral blood after radiotherapy plus ipilimumab.

Some clones are missing from TCRdb's copy, which holds only in-frame ones; the method was immunoSEQ multiplex PCR. This sample has 120,000 or so clones; around 89% occur once, and the top ten carry approximately 7%. This TCR was recovered from a human donor with non-small cell lung cancer that progressed on radiotherapy plus ipilimumab. The source was peripheral blood, collected from a patient treated with radiotherapy plus ipilimumab.

The CDR3 region is CASSPRTSGDNEQFF. CDR3 sequence (DNA): TGTGCCAGCAGCCCCAGGACTAGCGGGGACAATGAGCAGTTCTTC. The chain uses TRBV2 and TRBJ2-1, with TRBD2 matching over 12 bases. J gave up 5 bases and V 6 bases, and 5 bases lay outside the gene matches. Germline V gives CDR1 SNHLY, CDR2 FYNNEI. The CDR3 is made up of 15 amino acids.